The rows below give T cell receptor beta chains drawn from one sample of a study of control samples from healthy donors and cancer patients. Measured with immunoSEQ multiplex PCR; TCRdb has only the in-frame clones, and not every one. This sample carries some 120,000 clones, more than 85% of them seen once, and the ten largest clones take roughly 8.6%. Material for sequencing was blood. These receptors all stem from a man younger than 35 in good health. Both conserved end residues are part of each CDR3. The D gene is left open where the match is weak.

v_call	d_call	cdr3_aa
TRBV4-2	TRBD1	CASSLTGQRSHSNQPQHF
TRBV19	TRBD1	CATTDRADGYGYTF
TRBV7-9	NA	CASSGLPNAISSYNEQFF
TRBV6-1	NA	CASSEARATNEKLFF
TRBV27	NA	CASSPGADTQYF
TRBV6-1	NA	CASSDPATMNTEAFF
TRBV25-1	NA	CASSETFQETQYF
TRBV3-1/TRBV3-2	NA	CASSRAAKRSYNEQFF
TRBV10-3	TRBD2	CAISESDASGEQYF
TRBV5-5	NA	CASSLGNNYGYTF
TRBV6-6	NA	CASSYLGGNTEAFF
TRBV5-1	TRBD1	CASSLTGEEIQPQHF
TRBV4-1	NA	CASSQDLRVRGNTIYF
TRBV5-4	NA	CASSFPNQPQHF
TRBV7-2	TRBD1	CASLGTGGTQPQHF
TRBV7-6	NA	CASSLGVGSQRSYEQYF
TRBV4-1	NA	CASSLTGTTDTQYF
TRBV7-9	TRBD1	CASSYDRAYNEQFF
TRBV19	TRBD2	CASSMRLAGSPYEQYF
TRBV6-5	TRBD1	CASRRDRGDYGYTF
TRBV6-5	NA	CASSRGSYGYTF